This TCR beta chain originates from a study of cytotoxic CD8 clonotypes in ibrutinib-treated CLL. Roughly 2 micrograms of genomic DNA from cryopreserved PBMCs went into TCR beta libraries. Investigators sought sequencing depths of between 1 in 200,000 and 1 in 1 million T cells. This table comes from immunoSEQ multiplex PCR, and its TCRdb copy is limited to in-frame clones, with some not included. The sample shows some 200,000 clones, 70% of them seen only once. The CDR3 consists of 14 residues. CDR1 MDHEN and CDR2 SYDVKM come from the germline V gene. Trimming took 7 bases from V and 4 from J, leaving 13 bases between them. Regarding the study as a whole: Baseline-level clonality went beyond age-matched healthy donors and moved in step with circulating CD8+ T-cell counts. The clonality went up when patients responded to ibrutinib and dropped back toward baseline at progression.

In its sample, this clone was seen a few times. The antigen is unknown. This specimen consisted of PBMCs, obtained after 12 months of ibrutinib treatment. The sequence derives from a human donor with chronic lymphocytic leukemia. The chain joins TRBV28 to TRBJ1-4; D may be TRBD1 (6 bases). CDR3 protein: CASITGANNEKLFF. CDR3 DNA: TGTGCCAGCATCACGGGGGCTAATAATGAAAAACTGTTTTTT.